This is a list of T cell receptor beta chains from one sample in a study of cytomegalovirus exposure and HLA in healthy donors. Clones were sequenced by immunoSEQ multiplex PCR, and TCRdb holds only the in-frame ones, with some missing. The top ten clones hold about 5.7% of a sample with under 130,000 clones, more than 60% of them seen once. The sample was PBMCs. All receptors come from a male donor in good health and CMV-seronegative. CDR3s include the opening cysteine and the closing phenylalanine or tryptophan. D genes are given only for firm matches. Clone size, where shown, is once, few, many, or a class for clones that have expanded.

DNA: TGTGCCAGTAGCGGCCGGGTGGTGAATGAAAAACTGTTTTTT; CDR3: CASSGRVVNEKLFF; V: TRBV19; length: 14; D: NA; J: TRBJ1-4; size: NA
DNA: TGTGCCAGCAGCTTAGAGGGGACATATCAAGAGACCCAGTACTTC; CDR3: CASSLEGTYQETQYF; V: TRBV7-8; length: 15; D: NA; J: TRBJ2-5; size: NA
DNA: TGTGCCAGCAGCTTCGACAGAGCCTACAATGAGCAGTTCTTC; CDR3: CASSFDRAYNEQFF; V: TRBV7-9; length: 14; D: NA; J: TRBJ2-1; size: NA
DNA: TGTGCCAGCAGCTTAGTATTAGGGGCGGACGAGCAGTACTTC; CDR3: CASSLVLGADEQYF; V: TRBV7-9; length: 14; D: NA; J: TRBJ2-7; size: NA
DNA: TGTGCCAGCAGCTTTGGCGGGAAGTTGGCAGATACGCAGTATTTT; CDR3: CASSFGGKLADTQYF; V: TRBV7-9; length: 15; D: NA; J: TRBJ2-3; size: NA
DNA: TGTGCCAGCAGTGAGGCGGGAGTAGTGGGGGCCGGGGAGCTGTTTTTT; CDR3: CASSEAGVVGAGELFF; V: TRBV2; length: 16; D: TRBD2; J: TRBJ2-2; size: NA
DNA: TGTGCCAGCAGCTTGACTAGCGTTGCCCATGAGCAGTTCTTC; CDR3: CASSLTSVAHEQFF; V: TRBV11-3; length: 14; D: TRBD2; J: TRBJ2-1; size: NA
DNA: TGTGCCACCAGCAAGAACGTAGCGGGCCAGCAGTACTTC; CDR3: CATSKNVAGQQYF; V: TRBV15; length: 13; D: TRBD2; J: TRBJ2-7; size: NA
DNA: TGTGCCAGCAGCCAAGCGCTTACCCAAGAGTACGAGCAGTACTTC; CDR3: CASSQALTQEYEQYF; V: TRBV4-2; length: 15; D: NA; J: TRBJ2-7; size: NA
DNA: TGTGCCAGCAGTCCGACTAGCGGGGGACACGAGCAGTACTTC; CDR3: CASSPTSGGHEQYF; V: TRBV7-9; length: 14; D: TRBD2; J: TRBJ2-7; size: NA
DNA: TGTGCCAGCAGCCCATGGGCGGGAGGGCAAAACGATACGCAGTATTTT; CDR3: CASSPWAGGQNDTQYF; V: TRBV7-8; length: 16; D: TRBD2; J: TRBJ2-3; size: NA
DNA: TGCAGCGTTGAAACTTTGACCGGGGAGCTGTTTTTT; CDR3: CSVETLTGELFF; V: TRBV29-1; length: 12; D: NA; J: TRBJ2-2; size: NA
DNA: TGCGCCAGCAGCTTGGAACTAGCGGGGACTAACGGGGAGCTGTTTTTT; CDR3: CASSLELAGTNGELFF; V: TRBV5-1; length: 16; D: TRBD2; J: TRBJ2-2; size: NA
DNA: TGTGCCAGCTCACCGAGCAGGGGGGAAAACATTCAGTACTTC; CDR3: CASSPSRGENIQYF; V: TRBV18; length: 14; D: NA; J: TRBJ2-4; size: once
DNA: TGTGCCAGCAGCTTAGACTGGGCCGGGGAGCTGTTTTTT; CDR3: CASSLDWAGELFF; V: TRBV7-3; length: 13; D: NA; J: TRBJ2-2; size: few
DNA: TGTGCCTGGAGTTTAAAGAGCGGGAGCTTCGCAGATACGCAGTATTTT; CDR3: CAWSLKSGSFADTQYF; V: TRBV30; length: 16; D: TRBD2; J: TRBJ2-3; size: NA
DNA: TGTGCCATTGGAGCGGGCTACTCCTACAATGAGCAGTTCTTC; CDR3: CAIGAGYSYNEQFF; V: TRBV10-3; length: 14; D: NA; J: TRBJ2-1; size: few
DNA: TGTGCCAGCAGCCAGCAGGGTCTCCAATTAGATACGCAGTATTTT; CDR3: CASSQQGLQLDTQYF; V: TRBV14; length: 15; D: NA; J: TRBJ2-3; size: NA
DNA: TGTGCCAGCAGCGGAGAAGGGGCCCGCACAGATACGCAGTATTTT; CDR3: CASSGEGARTDTQYF; V: TRBV7-9; length: 15; D: NA; J: TRBJ2-3; size: NA
DNA: TGTGCCAGCAGGGCGGGTGTTGCCCATACGTGGGAGCAGTACTTC; CDR3: CASRAGVAHTWEQYF; V: TRBV28; length: 15; D: NA; J: TRBJ2-7; size: NA
DNA: TGTGCCAGCTCCTCCGGGACTAGCGGGTGGGGCGAGCAGTACTTC; CDR3: CASSSGTSGWGEQYF; V: TRBV19; length: 15; D: TRBD2; J: TRBJ2-7; size: NA
DNA: TGTGCCAGCAGCTTATCTGGAGGGACGTTCTCCAAAAACATTCAGTACTTC; CDR3: CASSLSGGTFSKNIQYF; V: TRBV7-8; length: 17; D: NA; J: TRBJ2-4; size: NA
DNA: TGTGCCAGCAGTTATCCCGCCGCGGCGGGAGCAGACGAGCAGTACTTC; CDR3: CASSYPAAAGADEQYF; V: TRBV6-6; length: 16; D: TRBD2; J: TRBJ2-7; size: NA
DNA: TGTGCCAGTAGTAGGAGCTCCTACGAGCAGTACTTC; CDR3: CASSRSSYEQYF; V: TRBV19; length: 12; D: NA; J: TRBJ2-7; size: NA
DNA: TGTTCCAGCAGCCCGATTTTGGGACTAGCGGACCAAGAGACCCAGTACTTC; CDR3: CSSSPILGLADQETQYF; V: TRBV7-9; length: 17; D: TRBD2; J: TRBJ2-5; size: NA
DNA: TGTGCCAGCAGCCCACCTCGGTACGGACTAGCGGGGAAGAGCTCCTACAATGAGCAGTTCTTC; CDR3: CASSPPRYGLAGKSSYNEQFF; V: TRBV7-8; length: 21; D: TRBD2; J: TRBJ2-1; size: few
DNA: TGTGCCAGCAGCGGCCAGGCCGGGGAGCTGTTTTTT; CDR3: CASSGQAGELFF; V: TRBV6-4; length: 12; D: NA; J: TRBJ2-2; size: medium-sized
DNA: TGCGCCAGCAGCCGCGACTCCTACGAGCAGTACTTC; CDR3: CASSRDSYEQYF; V: TRBV5-1; length: 12; D: NA; J: TRBJ2-7; size: NA
DNA: TGTGCCAGTAGTATCATTCAGGGCCCCTATGGCTACACCTTC; CDR3: CASSIIQGPYGYTF; V: TRBV19; length: 14; D: NA; J: TRBJ1-2; size: NA
DNA: TGTGCCAGTAGTATAAATCGACTAGCAAAGCAGTTCTTC; CDR3: CASSINRLAKQFF; V: TRBV19; length: 13; D: TRBD2; J: TRBJ2-1; size: NA
DNA: TGCGCCAGCAGCCAAGATCGAGCACAGGGATCTGGGCAGTACTTC; CDR3: CASSQDRAQGSGQYF; V: TRBV4-1; length: 15; D: NA; J: TRBJ2-7; size: few
DNA: TGTGCCAGCAGTGGGACAGTTTTCGCCGGGGAGCTGTTTTTT; CDR3: CASSGTVFAGELFF; V: TRBV6-1; length: 14; D: NA; J: TRBJ2-2; size: NA
DNA: TGTGCCAGTAGTACGGACAGGGGAAACACAGATACGCAGTATTTT; CDR3: CASSTDRGNTDTQYF; V: TRBV19; length: 15; D: TRBD1; J: TRBJ2-3; size: NA
DNA: TGTGCCAGCAGCTTGGAGGGGGTAGCGGGAGGACCATCCTACGAGCAGTACTTC; CDR3: CASSLEGVAGGPSYEQYF; V: TRBV7-8; length: 18; D: TRBD2; J: TRBJ2-7; size: NA
DNA: TGTGCCAGCAGTGTAGGCTCGACCGAGGGCACCGGGGAGCTGTTTTTT; CDR3: CASSVGSTEGTGELFF; V: TRBV6-4; length: 16; D: NA; J: TRBJ2-2; size: NA